The 18 T cell receptor beta chains below all came from one sample that was sequenced in a study of identical twins. MiXCR, applied by TCRdb to the 5' RACE reads, yields one record per CDR3 protein. Altogether some 1,600,000 distinct CDR3 sequences are present, about 31% being singletons, with the ten largest covering 0.27%. Sequences were obtained from cord blood. Receptors originate from a newborn girl in good health.

The table lists this clonotype with a few counts. This chain joins TRBV20-1 and TRBJ2-1, with unresolved D. Between the trimmed V and J ends, which lost 3 bases and 9 bases, there was a span of 9 bases. The CDR3 consists of 11 residues. Germline V CDR1 and CDR2: DFQATT, SNEGSKA (reference sequence). In DNA form, the CDR3 reads TGCAGTGCTAGTTTCTTGAGTGAGCAGTTCTTC. Its protein product is CSASFLSEQFF.

J is TRBJ1-2 and V is TRBV29-1; D unclear. Germline V lookup: CDR1 SQVTM, CDR2 ANQGSEA. V was cut by 4 bases and J by 6 bases, with 12 bases left in between. The CDR3 has 12 amino acids. CDR3 protein: CSVVRAENGYTF. Here the CDR3 DNA reads TGCAGCGTTGTCCGGGCCGAGAATGGCTACACCTTC.

The genes are TRBV27 and TRBJ2-1, with D maybe TRBD2 (5 bases). Per the germline V gene, CDR1 is MNHEY and CDR2 is SMNVEV (reference sequence). CDR3 length: 15 residues. With 8 bases removed from V and 0 bases from J, the gap between germline ends came to 14 bases. CDR3 protein: CASPPAGPSYNEQFF. The CDR3 region has the DNA TGTGCCAGCCCCCCGGCGGGTCCCTCCTACAATGAGCAGTTCTTC.

This chain uses TRBV10-3 with TRBJ1-5, with TRBD1 matching over 11 bases. This CDR3 is built from 14 residues. The V segment lost 3 bases and the J segment 6 bases; nucleotides outside the gene matches: 1. Germline CDR1 and CDR2: ENHRY and SYGVKD. In DNA form, the CDR3 reads TGTGCCATCAGTGACGGACAGGGGGCTCAGCCCCAGCATTTT. This translates into CAISDGQGAQPQHF.

This clonotype was recorded a few times. The chain uses TRBV20-1 and TRBJ2-7; D possibly corresponds to TRBD2 (5 bases). Trimming removed 2 bases at V and 3 bases at J, with 14 bases between. The CDR3 runs 14 residues. The germline gives CDR1 DFQATT, CDR2 SNEGSKA (reference sequence). The CDR3 DNA follows: TGCAGTGCTAGATCCCTACGGGATCTCTACGAGCAGTACTTC. Amino acids: CSARSLRDLYEQYF.

This clonotype was observed a few times. V is TRBV7-2 and J is TRBJ2-1; 12 bases map to TRBD2. Germline V gene sequence: CDR1 SGHTA, CDR2 FQGNSA. Losses at the gene ends were 0 bases for V and 0 bases for J; bases not matched to a gene: 3. This CDR3 comprises 18 residues. CDR3 protein: CASSLAGLAGPSYNEQFF. Here the CDR3 DNA reads TGTGCCAGCAGCTTAGCGGGACTAGCGGGCCCCTCCTACAATGAGCAGTTCTTC.

Regarding this clonotype: A read error may explain this, as a much larger clone is one base away. The V call is TRBV5-1, the J call TRBJ2-3; D perhaps matches TRBD1 (6 bases). Germline V CDR1 and CDR2: SGHRS, YFSETQ. The CDR3 covers 14 residues. The CDR3 sequence is CASSLAVRTDMQYF. For the CDR3, the DNA is TGCGCCAGCAGCTTGGCAGTCAGGACAGATATGCAGTATTTT.

Details on this clonotype: A read error is possible here, since a much larger clone lies one base away. The V call is TRBV6-5, the J call TRBJ1-2; 7 nucleotides match TRBD1. The CDR3 length is 13 residues. The germline V gene encodes CDR1 MNHEY and CDR2 SVGAGI. This chain's CDR3 is CASSVRGNYGHTF. The CDR3 DNA reads TGTGCCAGCAGTGTCAGGGGGAACTATGGCCACACCTTC.

The chain uses TRBV6-5 and TRBJ2-3; 8 positions agree with TRBD2. The junction had 15 bases not matched to a gene; V was cut back by 2 bases and J by 2 bases. The CDR3 consists of 19 residues. Germline V lookup: CDR1 MNHEY, CDR2 SVGAGI. The CDR3 reads CASSYTTSSSGRHTDTQYF. The CDR3 DNA sequence: TGTGCCAGCAGTTACACCACGTCTTCTAGCGGGCGACACACAGATACGCAGTATTTT.

This clonotype was recorded a few times. This chain joins TRBV2 and TRBJ2-3, with D tentatively TRBD2 (6 bases). This CDR3 is built from 18 residues. V was trimmed by 3 bases and J by 1 base, leaving 20 bases between them. In germline, CDR1 is SNHLY, CDR2 FYNNEI. CDR3 loop: CASSETFNRGEGTDTQYF. CDR3 in DNA: TGTGCCAGCAGTGAGACATTTAATCGCGGGGAGGGCACAGATACGCAGTATTTT.

This clonotype came up a few times. This sequence joins TRBV3-1 and TRBJ2-3; 10 bases map to TRBD2. The CDR3 length is 16 residues. With V trimmed by 0 bases and J by 2 bases, 2 bases remained unmatched. Per germline, CDR1 LGHDT and CDR2 YNNKEL (reference sequence). CDR3 in amino acids: CASSQELAGTTDTQYF. The CDR3 nucleotides read TGTGCCAGCAGCCAAGAACTAGCGGGGACCACAGATACGCAGTATTTT.

The V and J genes are TRBV29-1 and TRBJ2-1, with unresolved D. The germline V and J ends were trimmed by 5 bases and 13 bases, with 12 bases remaining between them. CDR3 length equals 10 residues. The germline V gene encodes CDR1 SQVTM and CDR2 ANQGSEA. Here the CDR3 reads CSVRLGTQFF. The CDR3 nucleotides are TGCAGCGTTCGCTTGGGAACTCAGTTCTTC.

Turning to this clonotype: Being one base from a much bigger clone, this may be a read error. The chain carries TRBV6-6 and TRBJ2-1; perhaps TRBD2 as D (6 bases). Germline V lookup: CDR1 MNHNY, CDR2 SVGAGI (reference sequence). The CDR3 spans 13 residues. V was cut by 6 bases and J by 10 bases, with 16 bases left in between. CDR3 bases: TGTGCCAGCAGGGAGGGCTACACTTCGGAGCAGTTCTTC. Its protein is CASREGYTSEQFF.

As DNA, the CDR3 is TGTGCCAGCAGTTTACTCGGGGCCGACTATGGCTACACCTTC. It yields the protein CASSLLGADYGYTF. This rearrangement joins TRBV27 to TRBJ1-2; TRBD1 is a possible D gene (5 bases). The germline V and J ends were trimmed by 2 bases and 3 bases, with 10 bases remaining between them. The length of the CDR3 is 14 residues. Germline loops: CDR1 MNHEY, CDR2 SMNVEV (reference sequence).

The chain combines TRBV3-1 with TRBJ2-1; 13 nucleotides match TRBD2. Germline V CDR1 and CDR2: LGHDT, YNNKEL (reference sequence). The CDR3 spans 14 residues. The V segment lost 3 bases and the J segment 7 bases; nucleotides outside the gene matches: 0. CDR3 DNA: TGTGCCAGCAGCCAGACTAGCGGGAGGAATGAGCAGTTCTTC. It specifies CASSQTSGRNEQFF.

This clonotype was found a few times. The chain combines TRBV7-8 with TRBJ2-1, with 8 bases matching TRBD2. Germline trimming cut 1 base from V and 4 bases from J; bases unmatched to any gene: 9. CDR3 length: 17 residues. CDR1 and CDR2 from the germline V gene are SGHVS and FQNEAQ. The CDR3 reads CASSLGAGREGYNEQFF. As DNA, the CDR3 is TGTGCCAGCAGCTTAGGCGCCGGGAGGGAGGGTTACAATGAGCAGTTCTTC.

This clonotype has a handful of counts. This chain links TRBV7-2 with TRBJ2-7; D is possibly TRBD1 (6 bases). The DNA end favors TRBJ2-5, so the J call may be wrong. This CDR3 spans 15 amino acids. Germline V CDR1 and CDR2: SGHTA, FQGNSA. CDR3 sequence reads: CASSSGGHFIETQYF. In nucleotides, the CDR3 is TGTGCCAGCAGCTCTGGGGGCCACTTCATAGAGACCCAGTACTTC.

This rearrangement joins TRBV6-1 to TRBJ1-5, with D tentatively TRBD1 (5 bases). Trimming removed 6 bases at V and 7 bases at J, with 7 bases between. CDR1 MNHNS and CDR2 SASEGT come from the germline V gene. The length of the CDR3 is 11 residues. CDR3 bases: TGTGCCAGCAGGGACACCCAGCCCCAGCATTTT. Protein sequence: CASRDTQPQHF.